These 25 T cell receptor beta chains were all obtained from the same sample, sequenced in a study of PD-1 blockade in classical Hodgkin lymphoma. Sequencing used immunoSEQ multiplex PCR; TCRdb keeps in-frame clones, though not all of them. This sample has 110,000 or so clones, with about nine tenths found just once. After autologous stem cell transplantation all patients relapsed, and prior brentuximab vedotin exposure differed between cohorts. The specimen was peripheral blood mononuclear cells (PBMCs), collected before the second cycle of nivolumab. These receptors all stem from a human donor with classical Hodgkin lymphoma.

The chain employs TRBV6-6 and TRBJ2-1; no definite D call. The V gene lost 10 bases and the J gene lost 2 bases, with 15 bases spanning the gap. This CDR3 region has 14 residues. Germline values: CDR1 MNHNY, CDR2 SVGAGI (reference sequence). The CDR3 nucleotides are TGTGCCACCGACGAAGGCAGGCCCTACAATGAGCAGTTCTTC. Amino acids: CATDEGRPYNEQFF.

This chain links TRBV18 with TRBJ1-4, with TRBD1 matching over 8 bases. Trimming cost V 0 bases and J 7 bases; bases outside gene matches: 13. Per germline, CDR1 KGHSH and CDR2 LQKENI. The CDR3 runs 18 residues. In DNA form, the CDR3 reads TGTGCCAGCTCACCACCAAGGGGGCTGCAGGGGGCGAGTGAAAAACTGTTTTTT. Translation gives CASSPPRGLQGASEKLFF.

The gene calls are TRBV2 and TRBJ2-7; D is perhaps TRBD1 (6 bases). The germline V gene has CDR1 SNHLY and CDR2 FYNNEI. V was shortened by 9 bases and J by 2 bases, with 14 bases between the two germline ends. The CDR3 spans 13 residues. The CDR3 protein is CARQGKRPYEQYF. Written as DNA, the CDR3 is TGTGCCAGACAGGGCAAGCGGCCCTACGAGCAGTACTTC. The full variable domain, in which reference TRBV2 and TRBJ2-7 provide the parts outside the CDR3, is EPEVTQTPSHQVTQMGQEVILRCVPISNHLYFYWYRQILGQKVEFLVSFYNNEISEKSEIFDDQFSVERPDGSNFTLKIRSTKLEDSAMYFCARQGKRPYEQYFGPGTRLTVT.

This clone came up once. The chain uses TRBV19 and TRBJ1-4, with D perhaps matching TRBD1 (5 bases). Looked up from germline, CDR1 is LNHDA and CDR2 is SQIVND (reference sequence). This CDR3 comprises 15 residues. Trimming took 3 bases from V and 5 from J, leaving 13 bases between them. CDR3 in amino acids: CASSIEGTFNEKLFF. CDR3 DNA sequence: TGTGCCAGTAGTATTGAGGGGACTTTCAATGAAAAACTGTTTTTT.

This chain connects TRBV11-2 to TRBJ2-5, with D possibly being TRBD1 (5 bases). The CDR3 has 16 amino acids. Per the germline V gene, CDR1 is SGHAT and CDR2 is FQNNGV. Trimming shortened V by 5 bases and J by 7 bases, and 23 bases separated the two germline ends. This CDR3 reads CASSRDSLGASATQYF. The CDR3 region has the DNA TGTGCCAGCAGCCGCGACTCCCTTGGGGCATCAGCGACCCAGTACTTC. Looking up the rest from reference TRBV11-2 and TRBJ2-5 gives the full variable domain: EAGVAQSPRYKIIEKRQSVAFWCNPISGHATLYWYQQILGQGPKLLIQFQNNGVVDDSQLPKDRFSAERLKGVDSTLKIQPAKLEDSAVYLCASSRDSLGASATQYFGPGTRLLVL.

This clone was seen a single time. The gene calls are TRBV30 and TRBJ2-1; D is ambiguous. The germline V gene has CDR1 GTSNPN and CDR2 SVGIG (reference sequence). The V end lost 0 bases, the J end lost 2 bases, and 8 bases lay between the germline ends. This CDR3 is 14 amino acids long. The CDR3 loop reads CAWSVATAYNEQFF. The CDR3 bases are TGTGCCTGGAGTGTAGCGACTGCCTACAATGAGCAGTTCTTC.

The rearrangement joins TRBV2 to TRBJ2-3; 8 nucleotides align to TRBD1. The germline V gene encodes CDR1 SNHLY and CDR2 FYNNEI. With 6 bases clipped from V and 8 bases from J, the junction kept 4 bases outside the gene matches. The CDR3 length is 12 residues. CDR3 loop: CASSGQGGTQYF. The CDR3 DNA sequence: TGTGCCAGCAGCGGACAGGGAGGTACGCAGTATTTT.

The chain links TRBV2 to TRBJ1-5, with 7 bases matching TRBD1. V lost 4 bases to trimming and J lost 5 bases; unmatched junction nucleotides: 11. This CDR3 has 16 amino acids. Germline CDR1 reads SNHLY; CDR2 reads FYNNEI. The CDR3 reads CASSARGGDRDQPQHF. As DNA, the CDR3 is TGTGCCAGCAGTGCGAGGGGGGGAGACAGGGATCAGCCCCAGCATTTT.

The chain employs TRBV5-4 and TRBJ2-3, with 9 bases fitting TRBD2. The ends lost 9 bases at V and 0 bases at J; junction bases unmatched: 11. The CDR3 contains 16 residues. The V gene's germline CDR1 is SGHNT and CDR2 YYREEE (reference sequence). The CDR3 bases are TGTGCCACCCCAGCTTCGGGGACTAGCAGCACAGATACGCAGTATTTT. Translated, it gives CATPASGTSSTDTQYF. Full variable domain (rest looked up from reference TRBV5-4 and TRBJ2-3): ETGVTQSPTHLIKTRGQQVTLRCSSQSGHNTVSWYQQALGQGPQFIFQYYREEENGRGNFPPRFSGLQFPNYSSELNVNALELDDSALYLCATPASGTSSTDTQYFGPGTRLTVL.

This chain joins TRBV4-3 and TRBJ2-7; D is uncertain. CDR1 and CDR2 (germline): LGHNA, YSLEER. The CDR3 length is 15 residues. V was cut by 0 bases and J by 0 bases, with 9 bases left in between. The CDR3 coding sequence is TGCGCCAGCAGCCAAGAGCAGCGATACTCCTACGAGCAGTACTTC. Translated, it gives CASSQEQRYSYEQYF.

The gene calls are TRBV4-3 and TRBJ2-7; D possibly uses TRBD1 or TRBD2 (5 bases each). V dropped 4 bases and J dropped 4 bases, with 17 bases sitting between them. CDR3 length: 15 amino acids. Germline V gives CDR1 LGHNA, CDR2 YSLEER. DNA of the CDR3: TGCGCCAGCAGCCTAGGAAGGGTGGGGGAGTACGAGCAGTACTTC. It encodes CASSLGRVGEYEQYF.

The gene calls are TRBV11-2 and TRBJ1-1; D may be TRBD1 (6 bases). The CDR3 covers 15 residues. The ends were cut back, 5 bases at V and 0 bases at J, with 13 bases in the middle. Germline V gives CDR1 SGHAT, CDR2 FQNNGV. In DNA, the CDR3 is TGTGCCAGCAGCCCCAGAGGACAGATGAACACTGAAGCTTTCTTT. Amino acid sequence: CASSPRGQMNTEAFF.

The genes are TRBV5-4 and TRBJ2-2; TRBD2 agrees at 8 bases. The CDR3 runs 18 residues. Looked up from germline, CDR1 is SGHNT and CDR2 is YYREEE (reference sequence). Losses at the gene ends were 3 bases for V and 6 bases for J; bases not matched to a gene: 16. The CDR3 nucleotides read TGTGCCAGCAGCTCGCCCGGAGGTAGCGGGATGGTGTCCGGGGAGCTGTTTTTT. It translates to CASSSPGGSGMVSGELFF.

This clone was seen only once. V is TRBV18 and J is TRBJ2-7, with 8 positions matching TRBD2. The J segment lost 5 bases and the V segment lost 6 bases, leaving 6 bases of the junction unmatched. CDR3 length equals 13 residues. Germline V lookup: CDR1 KGHSH, CDR2 LQKENI. The CDR3 here is CASSTGTSNEQYF. In DNA, the CDR3 is TGTGCCAGCTCGACCGGGACTAGTAACGAGCAGTACTTC.

The chain joins TRBV7-2 to TRBJ2-1; TRBD1 matches 7 bases. CDR3 length: 18 amino acids. The V gene end was trimmed by 1 base and the J gene end by 2 bases; junction bases not matched to a gene: 11. CDR1 and CDR2 (germline): SGHTA, FQGNSA. The DNA of the CDR3 is TGTGCCAGCAGCTTAGATACCGGGACAGATGTCCCCTACAATGAGCAGTTCTTC. Protein product: CASSLDTGTDVPYNEQFF.

The rearrangement uses TRBV4-1 and TRBJ2-2, with 12 bases identical to TRBD2. Germline trimming cut 3 bases from V and 0 bases from J; bases unmatched to any gene: 2. The CDR3 runs to 17 residues. Germline loops: CDR1 MGHRA, CDR2 YSYEKL. The CDR3 DNA is TGCGCCAGCAGCCATCCTAGCGGGAGGGCGAACACCGGGGAGCTGTTTTTT. Translation: CASSHPSGRANTGELFF.

The V gene is TRBV11-2, the J gene TRBJ2-4; weak D call: TRBD1 (5 bases). Trimming took 5 bases from V and 1 from J, leaving 15 bases between them. The germline gives CDR1 SGHAT, CDR2 FQNNGV. This CDR3 has 16 residues. The chain's CDR3 is CASSPKESGAKNIQYF. In nucleotides, the CDR3 is TGTGCCAGCAGCCCGAAGGAGTCAGGGGCCAAAAACATTCAGTACTTC.

The chain employs TRBV21-1 and TRBJ2-3; TRBD1, the table's D call, lacks a check against the DNA. TRBV21-1 is shown as a pseudogene. This CDR3 region has 15 residues. The CDR3 nucleotides are TGTGCCAGCAGCCCACCGGGACAGGGCACAGATACGCAGTATTTT. Protein sequence: CASSPPGQGTDTQYF.

In this sample, this clone turned up a few times. The rearrangement joins TRBV18 to TRBJ2-7, with 9 bases matching TRBD1. The V and J ends lost 6 bases and 4 bases, in that order; junction bases with no gene match: 7. This CDR3 is 14 amino acids long. Germline V gene sequence: CDR1 KGHSH, CDR2 LQKENI. This CDR3 reads CASSQDRGKYEQYF. For the CDR3, the DNA is TGTGCCAGCTCCCAAGACAGGGGGAAGTACGAGCAGTACTTC.

The chain uses TRBV19 and TRBJ2-1; D is perhaps TRBD1 (6 bases). V shed 5 bases and J shed 10 bases, with 18 bases lying between them. The CDR3 covers 14 residues. Per germline, CDR1 LNHDA and CDR2 SQIVND (reference sequence). This CDR3 is CASSAVLGAGEQFF. The CDR3 DNA reads TGTGCCAGTAGTGCGGTCCTGGGGGCCGGGGAGCAGTTCTTC.

This chain uses TRBV5-3 with TRBJ1-1; no definite D call. Being an ORF, TRBV5-3 has a function that is uncertain. CDR3 length: 14 amino acids. V was clipped by 1 base and J by 1 base, with 8 bases between them. The CDR3 sequence is CARSLRKANTEAFF. As DNA, the CDR3 is TGTGCCAGAAGCTTGAGGAAGGCGAACACTGAAGCTTTCTTT.

The CDR3 protein is CASSPDRGRYEQYF. The CDR3 DNA is TGTGCCAGCAGCCCCGACAGGGGGCGGTACGAGCAGTACTTC. V gene TRBV11-2 combines with J gene TRBJ2-7, with 10 bases that match TRBD1. The V and J ends lost 5 bases and 4 bases, in that order; junction bases with no gene match: 5. CDR1 and CDR2 (germline): SGHAT, FQNNGV. This CDR3 comprises 14 residues.

The J gene is TRBJ2-1, the V gene TRBV27, with 7 bases identical to TRBD2. Germline V gene data show CDR1 as MNHEY and CDR2 as SMNVEV (reference sequence). V shed 4 bases, J shed 5 bases, and the junction held 5 bases outside the gene matches. The CDR3 length is 14 residues. Here the CDR3 DNA reads TGTGCCAGCAGTTCCCGGGACTACAACAATGAGCAGTTCTTC. It is translated as CASSSRDYNNEQFF.

This clone was seen a single time. The chain is built from TRBV29-1 and TRBJ1-1; a possible D gene is TRBD1 (5 bases). Trimming pared 4 bases from V and 7 bases from J, leaving 22 bases between. CDR3 length: 15 residues. Per germline, CDR1 SQVTM and CDR2 ANQGSEA. As DNA, the CDR3 is TGCAGCGTTGTACCTTATTTGACAGTAGAGGATGAAGCTTTCTTT. Translating it yields CSVVPYLTVEDEAFF.

The V gene is TRBV5-1, the J gene TRBJ2-6; no firm D call. The germline CDR1 and CDR2 sequences are SGHRS and YFSETQ. The CDR3 runs to 15 residues. Deletions cut 0 bases from V and 2 bases from J, with 6 bases between. For the CDR3, the DNA is TGCGCCAGCAGCTTGGGGTTAGCTGGGGCCAACGTCCTGACTTTC. This encodes CASSLGLAGANVLTF.